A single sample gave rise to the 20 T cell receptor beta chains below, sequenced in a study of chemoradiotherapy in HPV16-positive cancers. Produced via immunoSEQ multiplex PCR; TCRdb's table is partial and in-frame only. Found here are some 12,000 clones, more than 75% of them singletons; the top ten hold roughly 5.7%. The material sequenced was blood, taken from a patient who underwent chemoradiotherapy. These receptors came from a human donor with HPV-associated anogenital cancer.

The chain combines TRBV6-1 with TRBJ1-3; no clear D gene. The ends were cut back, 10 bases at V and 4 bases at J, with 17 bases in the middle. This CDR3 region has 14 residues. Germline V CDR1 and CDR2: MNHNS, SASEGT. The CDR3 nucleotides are TGTGCCACCGCCGAGACCTATTTCGGAAACACCATATATTTT. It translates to CATAETYFGNTIYF.

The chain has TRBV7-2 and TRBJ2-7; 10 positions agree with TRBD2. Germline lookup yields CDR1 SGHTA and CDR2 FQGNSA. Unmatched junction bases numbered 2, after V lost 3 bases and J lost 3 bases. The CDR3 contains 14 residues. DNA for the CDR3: TGTGCCAGCAGCTTGAGACTAGCGGGCTACGAGCAGTACTTC. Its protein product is CASSLRLAGYEQYF. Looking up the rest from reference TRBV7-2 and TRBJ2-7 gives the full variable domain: GAGVSQSPSNKVTEKGKDVELRCDPISGHTALYWYRQSLGQGLEFLIYFQGNSAPDKSGLPSDRFSAERTGGSVSTLTIQRTQQEDSAVYLCASSLRLAGYEQYFGPGTRLTVT.

The CDR3 is CASSLRAPGSNQPQHF. The CDR3 bases are TGTGCCAGCAGTCTCCGGGCCCCCGGCAGCAATCAGCCCCAGCATTTT. The chain uses TRBV5-5 and TRBJ1-5; D ambiguous. The V end lost 5 bases, the J end lost 1 base, and 16 bases lay between the germline ends. The CDR3 sequence is 16 residues long. Germline values: CDR1 SGHKS, CDR2 YYEKEE (reference sequence).

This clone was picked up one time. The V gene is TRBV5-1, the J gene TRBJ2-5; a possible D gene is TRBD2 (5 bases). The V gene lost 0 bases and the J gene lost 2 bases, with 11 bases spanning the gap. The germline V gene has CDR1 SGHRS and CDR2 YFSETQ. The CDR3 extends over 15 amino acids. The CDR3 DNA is TGCGCCAGCAGCTTGGGAGCGGCAATGCAAGAGACCCAGTACTTC. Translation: CASSLGAAMQETQYF. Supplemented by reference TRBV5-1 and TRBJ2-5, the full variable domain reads KAGVTQTPRYLIKTRGQQVTLSCSPISGHRSVSWYQQTPGQGLQFLFEYFSETQRNKGNFPGRFSGRQFSNSRSEMNVSTLELGDSALYLCASSLGAAMQETQYFGPGTRLLVL.

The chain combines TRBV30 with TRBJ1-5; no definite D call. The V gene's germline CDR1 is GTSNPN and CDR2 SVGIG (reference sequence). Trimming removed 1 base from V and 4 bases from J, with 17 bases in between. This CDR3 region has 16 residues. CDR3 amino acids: CAWSAPRGVQNQPQHF. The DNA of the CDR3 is TGTGCCTGGAGTGCCCCCCGGGGTGTCCAAAATCAGCCCCAGCATTTT.

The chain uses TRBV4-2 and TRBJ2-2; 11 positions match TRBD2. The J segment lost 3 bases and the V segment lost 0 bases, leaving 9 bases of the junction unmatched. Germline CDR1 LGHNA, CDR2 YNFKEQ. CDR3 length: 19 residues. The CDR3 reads CASSQDRVSGGADTGELFF. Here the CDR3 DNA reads TGTGCCAGCAGCCAAGACCGGGTTAGCGGGGGGGCGGACACCGGGGAGCTGTTTTTT.

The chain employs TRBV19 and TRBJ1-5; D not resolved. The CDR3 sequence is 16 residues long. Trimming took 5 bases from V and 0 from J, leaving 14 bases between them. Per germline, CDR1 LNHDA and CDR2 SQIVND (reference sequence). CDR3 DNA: TGTGCCAGTAGTTCCTCCCGGACGGATAGCAATCAGCCCCAGCATTTT. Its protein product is CASSSSRTDSNQPQHF.

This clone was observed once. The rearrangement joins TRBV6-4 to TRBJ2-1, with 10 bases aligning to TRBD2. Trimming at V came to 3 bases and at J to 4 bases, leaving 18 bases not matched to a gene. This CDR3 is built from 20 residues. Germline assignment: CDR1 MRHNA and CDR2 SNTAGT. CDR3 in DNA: TGTGCCAGCAGTGAGTACCCGCTTCCCCTACTAGCGGGGAATTACAATGAGCAGTTCTTC. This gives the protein CASSEYPLPLLAGNYNEQFF.

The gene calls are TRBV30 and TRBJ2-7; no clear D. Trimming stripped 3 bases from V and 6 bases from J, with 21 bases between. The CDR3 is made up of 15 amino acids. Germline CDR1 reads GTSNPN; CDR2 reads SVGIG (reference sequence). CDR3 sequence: CAWSDLGSFYPEQYF. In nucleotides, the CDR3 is TGTGCCTGGAGCGACCTCGGGTCTTTTTATCCCGAGCAGTACTTC.

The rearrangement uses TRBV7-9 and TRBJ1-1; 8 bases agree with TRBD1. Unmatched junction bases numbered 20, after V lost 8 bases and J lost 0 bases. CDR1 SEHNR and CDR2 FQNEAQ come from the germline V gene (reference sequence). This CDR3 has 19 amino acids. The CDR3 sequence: CASAVSPLGQGGMNTEAFF. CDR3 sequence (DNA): TGTGCCAGCGCGGTTTCTCCCCTAGGACAGGGTGGCATGAACACTGAAGCTTTCTTT.

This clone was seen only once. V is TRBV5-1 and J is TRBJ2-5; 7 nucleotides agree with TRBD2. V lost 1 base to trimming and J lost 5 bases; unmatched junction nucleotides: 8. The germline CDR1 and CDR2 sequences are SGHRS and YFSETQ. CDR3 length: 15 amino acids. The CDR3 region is CASSLYSASGETQYF. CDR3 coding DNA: TGCGCCAGCAGCTTGTATTCCGCTAGCGGTGAGACCCAGTACTTC.

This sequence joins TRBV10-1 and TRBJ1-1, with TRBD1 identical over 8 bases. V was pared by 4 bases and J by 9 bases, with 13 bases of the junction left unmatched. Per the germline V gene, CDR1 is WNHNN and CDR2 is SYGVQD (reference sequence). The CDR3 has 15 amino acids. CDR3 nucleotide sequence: TGCGCCAGCAGTGGAGGACAGGGCCGTGATCCCCAAGCTTTCTTT. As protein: CASSGGQGRDPQAFF.

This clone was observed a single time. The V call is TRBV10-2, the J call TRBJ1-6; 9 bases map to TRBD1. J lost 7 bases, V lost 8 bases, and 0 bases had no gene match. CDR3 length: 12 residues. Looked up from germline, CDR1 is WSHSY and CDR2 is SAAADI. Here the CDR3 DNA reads TGCGCCAGCGGACAGGGGAATTCACCCCTCCACTTT. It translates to CASGQGNSPLHF.

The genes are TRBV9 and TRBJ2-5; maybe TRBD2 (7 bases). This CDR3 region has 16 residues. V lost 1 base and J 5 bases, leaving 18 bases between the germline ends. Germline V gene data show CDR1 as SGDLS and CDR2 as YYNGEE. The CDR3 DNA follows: TGTGCCAGCAGCGTATCAGGTGGGGGGGCCGTCGAGACCCAGTACTTC. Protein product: CASSVSGGGAVETQYF.

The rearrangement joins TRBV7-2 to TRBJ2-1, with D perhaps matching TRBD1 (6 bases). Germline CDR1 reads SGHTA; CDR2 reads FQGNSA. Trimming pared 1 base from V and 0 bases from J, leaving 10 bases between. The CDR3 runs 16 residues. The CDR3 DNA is TGTGCCAGCAGCTTAGGTGGGGGCACCTCCTACAATGAGCAGTTCTTC. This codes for CASSLGGGTSYNEQFF.

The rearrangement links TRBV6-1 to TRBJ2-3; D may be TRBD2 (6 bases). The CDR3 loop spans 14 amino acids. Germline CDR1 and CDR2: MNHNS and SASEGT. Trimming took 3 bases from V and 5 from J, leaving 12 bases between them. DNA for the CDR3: TGTGCCAGCAGTGAGAGCTGGAGGGGAGATACGCAGTATTTT. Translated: CASSESWRGDTQYF.

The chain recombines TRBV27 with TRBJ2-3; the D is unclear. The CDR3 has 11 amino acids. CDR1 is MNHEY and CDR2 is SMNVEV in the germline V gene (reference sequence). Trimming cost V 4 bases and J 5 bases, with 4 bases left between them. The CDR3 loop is CASSSLDTQYF. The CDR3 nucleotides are TGTGCCAGCAGTTCCCTAGATACGCAGTATTTT.

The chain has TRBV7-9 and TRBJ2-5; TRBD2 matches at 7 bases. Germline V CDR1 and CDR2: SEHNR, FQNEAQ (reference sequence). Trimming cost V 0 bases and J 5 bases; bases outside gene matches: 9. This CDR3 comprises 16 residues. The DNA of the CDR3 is TGTGCCAGCAGCTTAGCATGGTTCGGTAGCGGGGAGACCCAGTACTTC. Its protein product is CASSLAWFGSGETQYF.

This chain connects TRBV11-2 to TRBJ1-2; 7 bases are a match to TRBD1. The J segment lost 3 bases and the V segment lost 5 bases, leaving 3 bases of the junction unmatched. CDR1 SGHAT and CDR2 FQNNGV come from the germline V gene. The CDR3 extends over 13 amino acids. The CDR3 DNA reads TGTGCCAGCAGCCCAGACAGGGACTATGGCTACACCTTC. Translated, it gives CASSPDRDYGYTF.

The CDR3 DNA reads as TGTGCCTGGCCTCGGGGCTCATTAGCCAAAAACATTCAGTACTTC. This encodes CAWPRGSLAKNIQYF. The rearrangement uses TRBV30 and TRBJ2-4, with D possibly being TRBD1 or TRBD2 (5 bases each). CDR3 length: 15 residues. V was pared by 5 bases and J by 0 bases, with 14 bases between. Germline CDR1 reads GTSNPN; CDR2 reads SVGIG (reference sequence).